The 5 T cell receptor beta chains below come from one sample, sequenced in a study of T cell responses to AZD1222 COVID-19 vaccine. TCRdb's copy holds only in-frame clones and misses some; the assay was immunoSEQ multiplex PCR. This sample carries about 200,000 clones, more than 85% of them seen once, and the ten largest clones take about 3.5%. The material was peripheral blood, obtained 28 days after the second AZD1222 dose. These receptor sequences come from an adult who received the AZD1222 COVID-19 vaccine.

The rearrangement links TRBV3-1 (or the pseudogene TRBV3-2) to TRBJ1-2; D is uncertain. The CDR3 covers 15 residues. V dropped 4 bases and J dropped 1 base, with 13 bases sitting between them. Germline lookup yields CDR1 LGHDT and CDR2 YNNKEL (reference sequence). CDR3 sequence (DNA): TGTGCCAGCAGCCGTCAGGCGCTCCTTAACTATGGCTACACCTTC. This encodes CASSRQALLNYGYTF.

The genes are TRBV6-5 and TRBJ1-6; 7 nucleotides align to TRBD1. Losses at the gene ends were 6 bases for V and 5 bases for J; bases not matched to a gene: 4. Germline lookup yields CDR1 MNHEY and CDR2 SVGAGI. The CDR3 length is 14 residues. The CDR3 loop reads CASSYGTDNSPLHF. In DNA form, the CDR3 reads TGTGCCAGCAGCTACGGGACAGATAATTCACCCCTCCACTTT.

V usage is TRBV6-1 and J usage is TRBJ2-5; D might be TRBD2 (6 bases). V was shortened by 0 bases and J by 3 bases, with 11 bases between the two germline ends. The CDR3 sequence is 15 residues long. Germline lookup yields CDR1 MNHNS and CDR2 SASEGT. The CDR3 loop reads CASSEAWQREETQYF. The CDR3 DNA reads as TGTGCCAGCAGTGAAGCATGGCAGCGGGAAGAGACCCAGTACTTC.

This clone showed up just a few times. This sequence joins TRBV2 and TRBJ1-2; D is unresolved. Germline-derived CDR1 and CDR2 are SNHLY and FYNNEI. With 6 bases removed from V and 1 base from J, the gap between germline ends came to 6 bases. This CDR3 comprises 12 residues. CDR3 loop: CASSFNNYGYTF. The CDR3 DNA reads TGTGCCAGCAGCTTCAATAACTATGGCTACACCTTC.

The rearrangement links TRBV2 to TRBJ2-1, with TRBD2 identical over 12 bases. After removal of 4 bases from V and 0 bases from J, the junction contained 10 bases not matched to a gene. There are 19 residues in the CDR3. CDR1 SNHLY and CDR2 FYNNEI come from the germline V gene. The CDR3 sequence is CASSVGTSGLGGSYNEQFF. In DNA, the CDR3 is TGTGCCAGCAGTGTAGGGACTAGCGGGTTGGGCGGCTCCTACAATGAGCAGTTCTTC.